This T cell receptor beta chain was captured in a study of CXCR3-negative and CXCR3-positive naive CD8 T cells. As regards this clonotype: Antigen: not known.

The germline gives CDR1 SQVTM, CDR2 ANQGSEA. This CDR3 spans 13 amino acids. 5' RACE with UMI labels generated the TRB cDNA libraries. Reanalyzing the 5' RACE reads, TCRdb keeps one entry per CDR3 protein, without DNA. The sample's table shows tens of thousands of distinct CDR3 sequences. Overall study results and limits: Memory cells showed distinct TRBV-TRBJ patterns, while the two naive subsets matched. Naive subsets were similarly diverse, while memory CD8+ repertoires were much less diverse.

The rearrangement uses TRBV29-1 and TRBJ2-7; TCRdb calls TRBD1, which cannot be checked without DNA. Specimen: naive CXCR3- CD8+ T cells from blood. Subset in this sample: CD45RO-CCR7+CD27+CD95- naive CD8+ T cells lacking CXCR3 (TNR3-). The sequence came from a human donor in good health. Some clones in this sample may be carry-over from other donors' samples. The CDR3 reads CSVRGDFSYEQYF.